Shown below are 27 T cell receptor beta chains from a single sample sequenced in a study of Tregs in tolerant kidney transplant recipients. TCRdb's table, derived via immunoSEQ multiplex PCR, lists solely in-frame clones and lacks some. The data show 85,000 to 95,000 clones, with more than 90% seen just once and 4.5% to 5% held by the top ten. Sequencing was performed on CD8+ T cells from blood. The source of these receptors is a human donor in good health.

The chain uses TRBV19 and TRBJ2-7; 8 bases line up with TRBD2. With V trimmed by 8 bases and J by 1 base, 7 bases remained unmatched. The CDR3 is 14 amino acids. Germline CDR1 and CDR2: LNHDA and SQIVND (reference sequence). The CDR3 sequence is CASAGGVWSYEQYF. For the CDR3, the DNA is TGTGCCAGTGCGGGGGGCGTTTGGTCCTACGAGCAGTACTTC.

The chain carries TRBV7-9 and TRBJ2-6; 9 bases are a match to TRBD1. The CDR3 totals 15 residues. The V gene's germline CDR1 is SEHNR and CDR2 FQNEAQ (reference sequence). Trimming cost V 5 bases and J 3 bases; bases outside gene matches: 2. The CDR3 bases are TGTGCCAGCAGCGGGACAGGGTTTGGGGCCAACGTCCTGACTTTC. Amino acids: CASSGTGFGANVLTF.

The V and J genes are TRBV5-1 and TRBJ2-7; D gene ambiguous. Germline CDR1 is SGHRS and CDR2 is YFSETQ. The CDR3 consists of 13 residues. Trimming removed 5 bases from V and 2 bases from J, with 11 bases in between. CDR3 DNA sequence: TGCGCCAGCAGGATTGGCAGTCCCTACGAGCAGTACTTC. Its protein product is CASRIGSPYEQYF.

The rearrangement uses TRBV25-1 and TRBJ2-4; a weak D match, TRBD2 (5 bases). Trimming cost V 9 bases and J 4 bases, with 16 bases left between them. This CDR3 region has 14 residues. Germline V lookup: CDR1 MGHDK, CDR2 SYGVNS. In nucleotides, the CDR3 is TGTGCCAGTGTCGGGCCGGGGTTGAAAAACATTCAGTACTTC. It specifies CASVGPGLKNIQYF.

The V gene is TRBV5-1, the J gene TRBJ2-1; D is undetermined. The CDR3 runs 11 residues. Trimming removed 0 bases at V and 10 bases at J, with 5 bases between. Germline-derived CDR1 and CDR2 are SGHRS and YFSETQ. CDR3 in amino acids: CASSLGEEQFF. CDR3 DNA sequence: TGCGCCAGCAGCTTGGGGGAAGAGCAGTTCTTC.

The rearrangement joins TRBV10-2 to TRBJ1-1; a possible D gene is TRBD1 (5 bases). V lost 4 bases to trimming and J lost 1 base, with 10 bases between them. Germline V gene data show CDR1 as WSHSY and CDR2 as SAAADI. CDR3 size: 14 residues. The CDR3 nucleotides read TGCGCCAGCAGTGGTGGAGGGGCGAACACTGAAGCTTTCTTT. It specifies CASSGGGANTEAFF.

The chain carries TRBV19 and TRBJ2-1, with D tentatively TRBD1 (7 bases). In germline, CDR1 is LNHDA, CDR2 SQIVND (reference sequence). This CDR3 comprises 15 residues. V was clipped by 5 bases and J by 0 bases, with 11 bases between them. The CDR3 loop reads CASSWRDSSYNEQFF. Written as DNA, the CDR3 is TGTGCCAGTAGTTGGCGGGACAGCTCCTACAATGAGCAGTTCTTC.

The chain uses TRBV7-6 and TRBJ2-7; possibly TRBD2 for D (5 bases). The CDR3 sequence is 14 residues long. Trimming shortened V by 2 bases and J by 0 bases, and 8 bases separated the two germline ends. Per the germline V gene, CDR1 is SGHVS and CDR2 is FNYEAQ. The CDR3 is CASSLRGYSYEQYF. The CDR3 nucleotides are TGTGCCAGCAGCTTACGAGGGTACTCCTACGAGCAGTACTTC.

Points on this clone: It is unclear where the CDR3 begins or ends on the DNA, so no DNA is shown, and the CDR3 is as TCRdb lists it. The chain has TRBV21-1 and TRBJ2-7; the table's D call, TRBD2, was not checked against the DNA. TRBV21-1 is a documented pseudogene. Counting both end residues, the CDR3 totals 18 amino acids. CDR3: CASSKGRVAGGSSYEQYF.

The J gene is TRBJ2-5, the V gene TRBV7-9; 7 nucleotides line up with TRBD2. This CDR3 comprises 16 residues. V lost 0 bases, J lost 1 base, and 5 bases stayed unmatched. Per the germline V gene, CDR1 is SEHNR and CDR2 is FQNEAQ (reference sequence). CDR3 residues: CASSLATWGGQETQYF. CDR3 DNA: TGTGCCAGCAGCTTAGCAACGTGGGGGGGCCAAGAGACCCAGTACTTC.

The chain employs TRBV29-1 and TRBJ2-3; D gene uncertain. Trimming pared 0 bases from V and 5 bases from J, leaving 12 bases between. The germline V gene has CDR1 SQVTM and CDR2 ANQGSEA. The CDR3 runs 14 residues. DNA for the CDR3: TGCAGCGTTGAAGATCCCGAAATGATAGATACGCAGTATTTT. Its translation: CSVEDPEMIDTQYF.

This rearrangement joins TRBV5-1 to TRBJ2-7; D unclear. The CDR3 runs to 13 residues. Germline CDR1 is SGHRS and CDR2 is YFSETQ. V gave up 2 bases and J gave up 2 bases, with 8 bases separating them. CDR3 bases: TGCGCCAGCAGCTTTAACCCAGCCTACGAGCAGTACTTC. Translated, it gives CASSFNPAYEQYF. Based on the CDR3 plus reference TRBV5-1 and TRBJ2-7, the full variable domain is KAGVTQTPRYLIKTRGQQVTLSCSPISGHRSVSWYQQTPGQGLQFLFEYFSETQRNKGNFPGRFSGRQFSNSRSEMNVSTLELGDSALYLCASSFNPAYEQYFGPGTRLTVT.

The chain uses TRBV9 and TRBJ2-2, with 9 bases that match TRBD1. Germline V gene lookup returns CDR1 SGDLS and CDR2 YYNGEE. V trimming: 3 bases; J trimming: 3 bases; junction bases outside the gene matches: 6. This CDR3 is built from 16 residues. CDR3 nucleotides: TGTGCCAGCAGCGCGCCACAGGGGGCAGACACCGGGGAGCTGTTTTTT. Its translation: CASSAPQGADTGELFF. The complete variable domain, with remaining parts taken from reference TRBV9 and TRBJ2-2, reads DSGVTQTPKHLITATGQRVTLRCSPRSGDLSVYWYQQSLDQGLQFLIQYYNGEERAKGNILERFSAQQFPDLHSELNLSSLELGDSALYFCASSAPQGADTGELFFGEGSRLTVL.

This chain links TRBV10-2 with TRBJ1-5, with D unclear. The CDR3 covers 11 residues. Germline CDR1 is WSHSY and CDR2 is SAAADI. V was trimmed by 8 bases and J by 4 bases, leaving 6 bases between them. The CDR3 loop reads CASGGNQPQHF. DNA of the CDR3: TGCGCCAGCGGAGGGAATCAGCCCCAGCATTTT.

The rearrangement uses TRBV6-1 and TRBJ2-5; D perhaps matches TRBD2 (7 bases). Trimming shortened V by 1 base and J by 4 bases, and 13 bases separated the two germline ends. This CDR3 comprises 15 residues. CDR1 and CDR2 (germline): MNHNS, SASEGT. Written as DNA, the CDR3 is TGTGCCAGCAGTGAAGGGTCCGCGGGGGCAGAGACCCAGTACTTC. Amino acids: CASSEGSAGAETQYF.

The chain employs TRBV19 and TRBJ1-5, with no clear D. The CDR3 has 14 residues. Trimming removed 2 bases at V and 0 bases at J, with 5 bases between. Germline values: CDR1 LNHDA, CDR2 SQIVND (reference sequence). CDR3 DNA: TGTGCCAGTAGTATAACGAATAGCAATCAGCCCCAGCATTTT. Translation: CASSITNSNQPQHF.

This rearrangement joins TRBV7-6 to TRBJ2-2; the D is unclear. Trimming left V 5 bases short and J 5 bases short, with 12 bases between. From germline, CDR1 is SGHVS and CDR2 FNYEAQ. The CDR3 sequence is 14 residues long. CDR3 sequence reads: CASSPRLETGELFF. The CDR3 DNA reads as TGTGCCAGCAGCCCCCGTTTGGAGACCGGGGAGCTGTTTTTT.

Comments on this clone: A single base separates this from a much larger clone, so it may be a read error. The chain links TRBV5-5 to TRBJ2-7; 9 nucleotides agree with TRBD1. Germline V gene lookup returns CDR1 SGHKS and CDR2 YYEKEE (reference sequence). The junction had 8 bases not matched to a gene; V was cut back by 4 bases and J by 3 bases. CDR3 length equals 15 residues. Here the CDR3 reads CASSQVGTGNYEQYF. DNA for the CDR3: TGTGCCAGCAGCCAAGTGGGGACAGGGAACTACGAGCAGTACTTC.

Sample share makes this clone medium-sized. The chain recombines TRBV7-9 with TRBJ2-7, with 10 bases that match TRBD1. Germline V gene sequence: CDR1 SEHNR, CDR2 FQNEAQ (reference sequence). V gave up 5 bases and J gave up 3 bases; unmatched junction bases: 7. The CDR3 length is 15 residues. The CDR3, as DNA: TGTGCCAGCAGCATTAGCCGGACAGGGGGCTACGAGCAGTACTTC. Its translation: CASSISRTGGYEQYF.

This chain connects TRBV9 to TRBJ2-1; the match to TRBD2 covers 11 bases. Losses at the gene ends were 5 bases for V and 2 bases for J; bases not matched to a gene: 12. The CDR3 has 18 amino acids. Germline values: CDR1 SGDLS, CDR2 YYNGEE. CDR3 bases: TGTGCCAGCAGGGGGGTAGCGGGAGGGCCACAGGCCTACAATGAGCAGTTCTTC. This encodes CASRGVAGGPQAYNEQFF. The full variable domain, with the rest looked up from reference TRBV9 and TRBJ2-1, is DSGVTQTPKHLITATGQRVTLRCSPRSGDLSVYWYQQSLDQGLQFLIQYYNGEERAKGNILERFSAQQFPDLHSELNLSSLELGDSALYFCASRGVAGGPQAYNEQFFGPGTRLTVL.

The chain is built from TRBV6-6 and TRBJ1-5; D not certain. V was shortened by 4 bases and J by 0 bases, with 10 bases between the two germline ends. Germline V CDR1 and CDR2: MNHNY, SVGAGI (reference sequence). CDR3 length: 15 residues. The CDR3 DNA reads TGTGCCAGCAGTTCGGAAGAGCATAGCAATCAGCCCCAGCATTTT. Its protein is CASSSEEHSNQPQHF.

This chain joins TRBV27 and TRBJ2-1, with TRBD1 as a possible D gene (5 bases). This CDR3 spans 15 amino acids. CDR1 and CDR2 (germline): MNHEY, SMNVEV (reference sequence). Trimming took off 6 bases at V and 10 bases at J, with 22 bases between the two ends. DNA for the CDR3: TGTGCCAGCAGCCTTGGCCCCCCCTGGGGCGGAGAGCAGTTCTTC. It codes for CASSLGPPWGGEQFF.

The CDR3 DNA follows: TGTGCCACCAGCACCGGGTCCTACGGAAACACCATATATTTT. Protein product: CATSTGSYGNTIYF. The chain carries TRBV15 and TRBJ1-3; D is unclear. V gave up 4 bases and J gave up 4 bases, with 11 bases separating them. The CDR3 is 14 residues long. Germline V CDR1 and CDR2: LNHNV, YYDKDF (reference sequence).

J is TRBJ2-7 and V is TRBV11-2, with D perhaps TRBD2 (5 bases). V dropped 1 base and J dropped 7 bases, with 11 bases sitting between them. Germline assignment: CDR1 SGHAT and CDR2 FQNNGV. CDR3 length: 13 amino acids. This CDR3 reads CASSLGPGWEQYF. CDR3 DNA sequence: TGTGCCAGCAGCTTAGGCCCGGGGTGGGAGCAGTACTTC.

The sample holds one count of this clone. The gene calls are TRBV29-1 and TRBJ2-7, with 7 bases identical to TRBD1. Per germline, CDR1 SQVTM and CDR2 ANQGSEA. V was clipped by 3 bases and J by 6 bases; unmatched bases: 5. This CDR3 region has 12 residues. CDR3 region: CSVDLAGGEQYF. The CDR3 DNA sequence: TGCAGCGTTGACTTAGCAGGGGGCGAGCAGTACTTC.

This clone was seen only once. DNA of the CDR3: TGCAGCGTCGTCCCCCTCAGGGGAACCTACGAGCAGTACTTC. Amino acids: CSVVPLRGTYEQYF. The genes are TRBV29-1 and TRBJ2-7; D perhaps matches TRBD1 (6 bases). V was pared by 6 bases and J by 2 bases, with 17 bases between. The CDR3 runs 14 residues. CDR1 is SQVTM, CDR2 ANQGSEA, per germline.

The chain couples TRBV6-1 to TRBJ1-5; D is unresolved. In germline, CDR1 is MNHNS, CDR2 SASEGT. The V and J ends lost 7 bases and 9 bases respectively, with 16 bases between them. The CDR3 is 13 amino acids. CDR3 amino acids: CASKLNGEAPQHF. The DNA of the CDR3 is TGTGCCAGCAAGTTAAATGGGGAAGCGCCCCAGCATTTT.